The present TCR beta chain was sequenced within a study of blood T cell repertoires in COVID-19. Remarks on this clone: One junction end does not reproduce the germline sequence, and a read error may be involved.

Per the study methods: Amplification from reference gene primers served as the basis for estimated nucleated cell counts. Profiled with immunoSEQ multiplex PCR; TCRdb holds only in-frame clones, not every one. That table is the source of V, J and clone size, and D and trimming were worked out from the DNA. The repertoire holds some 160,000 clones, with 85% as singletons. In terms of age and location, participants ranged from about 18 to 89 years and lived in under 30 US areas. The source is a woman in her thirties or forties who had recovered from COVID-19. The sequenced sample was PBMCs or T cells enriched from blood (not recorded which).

CDR3 residues: CAISEGSREPLF. In DNA, the CDR3 is TGTGCCATCAGTGAGGGGAGTCGCGAGCCCCTCTTT. The chain recombines TRBV10-3 with TRBJ1-6; D gene unclear. The CDR3 has 12 amino acids. The V gene's germline CDR1 is ENHRY and CDR2 SYGVKD.